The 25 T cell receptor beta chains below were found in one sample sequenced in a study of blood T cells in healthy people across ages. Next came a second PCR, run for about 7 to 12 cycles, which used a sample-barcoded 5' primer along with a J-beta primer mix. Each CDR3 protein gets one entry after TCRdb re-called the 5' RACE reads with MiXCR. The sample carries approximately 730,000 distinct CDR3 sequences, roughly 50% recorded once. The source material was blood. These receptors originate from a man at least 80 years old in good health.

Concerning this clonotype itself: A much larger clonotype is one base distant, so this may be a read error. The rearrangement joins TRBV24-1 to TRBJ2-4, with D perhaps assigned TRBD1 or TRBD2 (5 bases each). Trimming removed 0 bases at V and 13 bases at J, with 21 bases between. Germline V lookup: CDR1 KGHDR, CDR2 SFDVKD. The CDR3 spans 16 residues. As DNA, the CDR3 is TGTGCCACCAGTGATTTGAGTGCCGGGAATAGGGGTGAGCAGTACTTC. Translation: CATSDLSAGNRGEQYF.

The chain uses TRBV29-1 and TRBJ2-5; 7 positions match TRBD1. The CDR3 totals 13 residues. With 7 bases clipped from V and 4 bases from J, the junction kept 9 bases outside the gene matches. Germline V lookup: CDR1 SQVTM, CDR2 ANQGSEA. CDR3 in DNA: TGCAGCGCCTGCCTGACAGGGCCAGAGACCCAGTACTTC. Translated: CSACLTGPETQYF.

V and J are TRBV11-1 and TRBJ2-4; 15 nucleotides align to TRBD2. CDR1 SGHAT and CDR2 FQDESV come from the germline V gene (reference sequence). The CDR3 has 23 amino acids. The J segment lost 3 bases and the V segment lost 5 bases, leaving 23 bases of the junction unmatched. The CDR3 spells CASSGAGTGGTGTSGRSKNIQYF. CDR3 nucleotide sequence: TGTGCCAGCAGCGGCGCAGGGACAGGGGGGACCGGGACTAGCGGGAGGAGCAAAAACATTCAGTACTTC.

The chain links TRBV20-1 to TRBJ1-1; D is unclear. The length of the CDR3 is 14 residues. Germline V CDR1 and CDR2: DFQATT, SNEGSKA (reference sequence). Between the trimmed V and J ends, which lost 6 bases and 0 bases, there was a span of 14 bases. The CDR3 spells CSAGSDYMNTEAFF. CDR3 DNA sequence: TGCAGTGCCGGATCGGACTACATGAACACTGAAGCTTTCTTT.

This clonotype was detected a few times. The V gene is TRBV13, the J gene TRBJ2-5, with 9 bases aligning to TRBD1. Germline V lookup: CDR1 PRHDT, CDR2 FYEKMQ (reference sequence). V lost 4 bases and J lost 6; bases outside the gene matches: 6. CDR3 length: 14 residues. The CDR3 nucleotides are TGTGCCAGCAGCTGGCGGGACAGGGAGAAGACCCAGTACTTC. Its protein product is CASSWRDREKTQYF.

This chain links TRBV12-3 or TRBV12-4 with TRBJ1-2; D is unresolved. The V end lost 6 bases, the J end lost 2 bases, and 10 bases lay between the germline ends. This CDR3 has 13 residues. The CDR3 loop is CASSHGANYGYTF. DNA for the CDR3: TGTGCCAGCAGCCATGGAGCAAACTATGGCTACACCTTC.

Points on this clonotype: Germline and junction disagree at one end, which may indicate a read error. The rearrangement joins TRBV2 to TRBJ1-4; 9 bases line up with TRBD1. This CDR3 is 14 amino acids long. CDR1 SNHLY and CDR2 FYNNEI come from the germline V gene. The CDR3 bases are TGTGACAGCGGGGGGACAGGGAAAATAGAAAAACTGTTTTTT. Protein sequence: CDSGGTGKIEKLFF.

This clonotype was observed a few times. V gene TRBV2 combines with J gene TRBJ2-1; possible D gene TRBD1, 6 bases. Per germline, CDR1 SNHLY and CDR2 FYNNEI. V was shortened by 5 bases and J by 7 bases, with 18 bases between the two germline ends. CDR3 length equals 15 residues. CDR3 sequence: CASSRSQGSGNEQFF. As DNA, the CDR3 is TGTGCCAGCAGTCGATCCCAGGGGTCCGGGAATGAGCAGTTCTTC.

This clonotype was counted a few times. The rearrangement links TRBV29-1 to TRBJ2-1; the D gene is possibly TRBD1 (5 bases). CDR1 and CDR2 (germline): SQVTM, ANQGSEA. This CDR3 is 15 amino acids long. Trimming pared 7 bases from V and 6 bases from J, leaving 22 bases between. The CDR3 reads CSGGMGRRVGNEQFF. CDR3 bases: TGCAGCGGTGGAATGGGGCGCCGGGTGGGCAATGAGCAGTTCTTC.

In DNA, the CDR3 is TGTGCCAGCAGCTGGGACAGGGCGAACTATGGCTACACCTTC. Its protein product is CASSWDRANYGYTF. The V call is TRBV28, the J call TRBJ1-2; the match to TRBD1 covers 9 bases. The junction had 4 bases not matched to a gene; V was cut back by 6 bases and J by 2 bases. This CDR3 spans 14 amino acids. CDR1 is MDHEN and CDR2 is SYDVKM in the germline V gene.

This CDR3 is CASSFRAFTDTQYF. CDR3 nucleotides: TGTGCCAGCAGCTTTCGAGCCTTCACAGATACGCAGTATTTT. The rearrangement uses TRBV7-2 and TRBJ2-3, with D uncertain. With 3 bases removed from V and 2 bases from J, the gap between germline ends came to 9 bases. Germline loops: CDR1 SGHTA, CDR2 FQGNSA. The CDR3 covers 14 residues.

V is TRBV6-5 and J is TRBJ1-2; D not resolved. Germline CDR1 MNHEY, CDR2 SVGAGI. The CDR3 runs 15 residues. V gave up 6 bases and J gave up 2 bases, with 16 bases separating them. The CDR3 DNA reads TGTGCCAGCAGCCCCGGGTGGGCTAGAAACTATGGCTACACCTTC. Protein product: CASSPGWARNYGYTF.

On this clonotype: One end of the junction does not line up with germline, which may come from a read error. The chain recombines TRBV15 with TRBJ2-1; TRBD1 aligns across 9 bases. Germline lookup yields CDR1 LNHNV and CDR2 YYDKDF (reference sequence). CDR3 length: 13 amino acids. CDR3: CATSRDRGYEQFF. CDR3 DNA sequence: TGTGCCACCAGTAGAGACAGGGGGTATGAGCAGTTCTTC.

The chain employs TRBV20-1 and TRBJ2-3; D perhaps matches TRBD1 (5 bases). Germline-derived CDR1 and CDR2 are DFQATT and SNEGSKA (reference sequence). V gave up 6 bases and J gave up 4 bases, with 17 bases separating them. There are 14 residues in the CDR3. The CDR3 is CSALGPQGPDTQYF. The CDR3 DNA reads TGCAGTGCCTTAGGGCCCCAGGGCCCAGATACGCAGTATTTT.

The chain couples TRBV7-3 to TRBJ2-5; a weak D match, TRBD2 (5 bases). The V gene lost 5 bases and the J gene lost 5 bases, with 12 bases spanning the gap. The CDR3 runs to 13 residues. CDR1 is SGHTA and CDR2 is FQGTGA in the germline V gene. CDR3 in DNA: TGTGCCAGCAGCCCGGGGTCGGCTGAGACCCAGTACTTC. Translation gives CASSPGSAETQYF.

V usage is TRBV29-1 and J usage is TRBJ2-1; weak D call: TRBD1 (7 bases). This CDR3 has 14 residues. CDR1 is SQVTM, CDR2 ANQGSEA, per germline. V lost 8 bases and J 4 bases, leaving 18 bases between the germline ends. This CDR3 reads CSIKTGRSYNEQFF. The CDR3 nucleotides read TGCAGCATAAAGACAGGGAGGTCGTACAATGAGCAGTTCTTC.

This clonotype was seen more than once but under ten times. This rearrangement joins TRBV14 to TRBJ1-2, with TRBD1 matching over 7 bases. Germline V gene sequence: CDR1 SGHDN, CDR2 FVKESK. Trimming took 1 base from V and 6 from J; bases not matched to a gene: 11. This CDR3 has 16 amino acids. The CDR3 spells CASSQVTGARNDGYTF. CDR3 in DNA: TGTGCCAGCAGCCAAGTTACAGGGGCGAGAAACGATGGCTACACCTTC.

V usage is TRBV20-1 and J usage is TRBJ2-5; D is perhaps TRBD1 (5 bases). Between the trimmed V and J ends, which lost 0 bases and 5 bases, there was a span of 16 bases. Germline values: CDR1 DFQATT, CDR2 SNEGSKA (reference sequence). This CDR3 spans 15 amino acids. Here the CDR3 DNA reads TGCAGTGCTAGAGATCTTGGGGCGGCGATTGAGACCCAGTACTTC. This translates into CSARDLGAAIETQYF.

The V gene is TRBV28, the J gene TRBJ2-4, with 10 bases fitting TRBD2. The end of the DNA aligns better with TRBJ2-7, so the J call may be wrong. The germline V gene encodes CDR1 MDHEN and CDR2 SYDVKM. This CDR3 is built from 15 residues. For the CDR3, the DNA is TGTGCCAGCAGTTTAATCCTAGCGGGAGTGAACGAGCAGTACTTC. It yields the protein CASSLILAGVNEQYF.

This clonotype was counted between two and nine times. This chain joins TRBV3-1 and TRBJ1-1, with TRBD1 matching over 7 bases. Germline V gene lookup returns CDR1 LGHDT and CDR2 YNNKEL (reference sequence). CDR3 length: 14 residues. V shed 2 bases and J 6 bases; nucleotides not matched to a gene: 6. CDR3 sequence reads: CASSQRDRVSEAFF. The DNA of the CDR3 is TGTGCCAGCAGCCAAAGAGACAGGGTGTCTGAAGCTTTCTTT.

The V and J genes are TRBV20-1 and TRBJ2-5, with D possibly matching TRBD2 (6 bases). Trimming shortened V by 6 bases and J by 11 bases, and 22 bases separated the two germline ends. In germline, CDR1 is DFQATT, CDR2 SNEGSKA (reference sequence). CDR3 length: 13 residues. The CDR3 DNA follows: TGCAGTGCCGCATTGGCGGGAATGAGGGAGCAGTACTTC. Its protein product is CSAALAGMREQYF.

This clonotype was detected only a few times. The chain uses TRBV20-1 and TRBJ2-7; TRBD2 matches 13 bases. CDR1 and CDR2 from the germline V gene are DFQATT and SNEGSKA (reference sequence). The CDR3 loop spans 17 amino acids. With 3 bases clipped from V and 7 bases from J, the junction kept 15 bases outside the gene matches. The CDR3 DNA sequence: TGCAGTGCTAGGGATCGACTAGCGGGAGGACACGAGGGAGAGCAGTACTTC. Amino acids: CSARDRLAGGHEGEQYF.

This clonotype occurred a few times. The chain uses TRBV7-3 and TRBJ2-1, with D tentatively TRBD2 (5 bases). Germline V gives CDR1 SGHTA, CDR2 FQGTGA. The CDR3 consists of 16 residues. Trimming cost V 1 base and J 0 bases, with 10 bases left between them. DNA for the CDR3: TGTGCCAGCAGCTTAAGCGGGCTTAGCTCCTACAATGAGCAGTTCTTC. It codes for CASSLSGLSSYNEQFF.

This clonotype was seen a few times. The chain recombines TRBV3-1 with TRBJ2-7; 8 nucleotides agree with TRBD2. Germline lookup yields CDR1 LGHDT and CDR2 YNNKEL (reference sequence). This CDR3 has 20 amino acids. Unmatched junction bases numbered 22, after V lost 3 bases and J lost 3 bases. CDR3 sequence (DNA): TGTGCCAGCAGCCAGTCCCCTAGATATAGCGGGATTCGGATTAACTACGAGCAGTACTTC. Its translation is CASSQSPRYSGIRINYEQYF.

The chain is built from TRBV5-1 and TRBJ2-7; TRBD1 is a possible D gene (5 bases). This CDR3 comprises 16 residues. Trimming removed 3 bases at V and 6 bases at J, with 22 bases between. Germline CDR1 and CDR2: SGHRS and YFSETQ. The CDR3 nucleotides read TGCGCCAGCAGCTATTTTGACAGACCTGACCCCGGCGAGCAGTACTTC. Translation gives CASSYFDRPDPGEQYF.